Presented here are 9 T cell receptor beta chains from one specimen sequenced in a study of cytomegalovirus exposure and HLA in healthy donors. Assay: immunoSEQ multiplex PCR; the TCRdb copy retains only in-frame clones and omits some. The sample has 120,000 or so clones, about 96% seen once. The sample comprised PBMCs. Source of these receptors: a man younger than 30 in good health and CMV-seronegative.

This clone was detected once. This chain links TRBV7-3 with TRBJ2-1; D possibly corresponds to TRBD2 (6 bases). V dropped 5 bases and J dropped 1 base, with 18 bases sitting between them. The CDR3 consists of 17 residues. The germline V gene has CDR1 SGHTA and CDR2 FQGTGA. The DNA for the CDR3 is TGTGCCAGCAGCCCCCGTAGTCTCCGGGAGTCCTACAATGAGCAGTTCTTC. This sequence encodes CASSPRSLRESYNEQFF. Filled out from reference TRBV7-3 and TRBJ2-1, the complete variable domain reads GAGVSQTPSNKVTEKGKYVELRCDPISGHTALYWYRQSLGQGPEFLIYFQGTGAADDSGLPNDRFFAVRPEGSVSTLKIQRTERGDSAVYLCASSPRSLRESYNEQFFGPGTRLTVL.

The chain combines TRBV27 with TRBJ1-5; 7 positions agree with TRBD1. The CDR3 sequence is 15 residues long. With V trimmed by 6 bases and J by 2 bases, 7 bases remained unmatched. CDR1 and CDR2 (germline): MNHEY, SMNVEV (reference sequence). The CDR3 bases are TGTGCCAGCAGCAGGGGGGATATGGGCAATCAGCCCCAGCATTTT. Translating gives CASSRGDMGNQPQHF.

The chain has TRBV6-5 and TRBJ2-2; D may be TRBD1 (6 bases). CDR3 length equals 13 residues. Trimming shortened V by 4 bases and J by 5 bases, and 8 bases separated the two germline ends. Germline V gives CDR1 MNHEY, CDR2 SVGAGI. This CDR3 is CASSLQGTGELFF. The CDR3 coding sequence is TGTGCCAGCAGTTTACAGGGTACCGGGGAGCTGTTTTTT.

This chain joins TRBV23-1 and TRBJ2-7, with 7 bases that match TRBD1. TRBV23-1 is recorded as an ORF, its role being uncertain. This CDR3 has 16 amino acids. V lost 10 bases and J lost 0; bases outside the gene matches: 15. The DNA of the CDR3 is TGCGCCACCGGGGAAATGGGGGACAGAAGCTCCTACGAGCAGTACTTC. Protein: CATGEMGDRSSYEQYF.

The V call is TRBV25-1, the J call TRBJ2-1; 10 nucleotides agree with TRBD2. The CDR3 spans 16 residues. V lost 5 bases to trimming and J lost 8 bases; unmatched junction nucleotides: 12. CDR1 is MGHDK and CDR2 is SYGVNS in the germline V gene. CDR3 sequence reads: CASSLQTSGWGDEQFF. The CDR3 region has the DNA TGTGCCAGCAGTCTTCAGACTAGCGGGTGGGGGGATGAGCAGTTCTTC.

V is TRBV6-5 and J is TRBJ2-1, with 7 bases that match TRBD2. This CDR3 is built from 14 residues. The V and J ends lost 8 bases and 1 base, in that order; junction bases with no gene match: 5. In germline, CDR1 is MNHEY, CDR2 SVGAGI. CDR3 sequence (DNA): TGTGCCAGCGGGGGGGGAGGGTCCTACAATGAGCAGTTCTTC. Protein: CASGGGGSYNEQFF.

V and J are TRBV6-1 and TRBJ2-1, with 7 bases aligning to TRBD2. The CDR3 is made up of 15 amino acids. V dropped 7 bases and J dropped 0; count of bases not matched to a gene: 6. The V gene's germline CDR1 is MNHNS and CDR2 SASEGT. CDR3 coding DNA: TGTGCCAGCAAAGCCCCTAGCGGCTCCTACAATGAGCAGTTCTTC. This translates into CASKAPSGSYNEQFF.

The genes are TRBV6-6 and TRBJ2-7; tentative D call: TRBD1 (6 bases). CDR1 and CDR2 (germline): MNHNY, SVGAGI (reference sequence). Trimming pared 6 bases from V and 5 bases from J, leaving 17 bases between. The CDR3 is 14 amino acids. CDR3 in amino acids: CASRLGGGWDEQYF. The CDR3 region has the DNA TGTGCCAGCAGACTCGGTGGGGGCTGGGACGAGCAGTACTTC.

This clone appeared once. This CDR3 reads CASSSFRGYQETQYF. The DNA for the CDR3 is TGTGCCAGCAGCAGTTTTAGGGGGTACCAAGAGACCCAGTACTTC. The genes are TRBV7-2 and TRBJ2-5; a possible D gene is TRBD1 (6 bases). Trimming left V 5 bases short and J 0 bases short, with 13 bases between. The CDR3 consists of 15 residues. Germline CDR1 reads SGHTA; CDR2 reads FQGNSA. The full variable domain, its missing parts supplied by reference TRBV7-2 and TRBJ2-5, is GAGVSQSPSNKVTEKGKDVELRCDPISGHTALYWYRQSLGQGLEFLIYFQGNSAPDKSGLPSDRFSAERTGGSVSTLTIQRTQQEDSAVYLCASSSFRGYQETQYFGPGTRLLVL.